This passage covers 18 T cell receptor beta chains from one sample sequenced in a study of CD8+ T cells in alopecia areata. The treatment was: oral pan-JAK inhibitor, 5-10 mg twice daily. Investigators isolated RNA and reverse transcribed it into cDNA to act as the sequencing template. The table came from immunoSEQ multiplex PCR; TCRdb's copy has only in-frame clones and leaves some out. Altogether about 87,000 clones are present, about two thirds being singletons, with the ten largest covering 15% to 20%. Material: CD8+ T cells sorted from blood, obtained at week 44, from a patient treated with tofacitinib. The receptors stem from a human donor with alopecia areata.

CDR3 sequence: CASEGRVYGYTF. The DNA for the CDR3 is TGTGCCAGTGAAGGGAGAGTCTATGGCTACACCTTC. J is TRBJ1-2 and V is TRBV25-1, with no clear D. Per germline, CDR1 MGHDK and CDR2 SYGVNS. The V end was cut by 9 bases, the J end by 4 bases, with 12 bases between. This CDR3 is built from 12 residues.

This chain links TRBV27 with TRBJ2-7; D possibly corresponds to TRBD1 (6 bases). Trimming took off 5 bases at V and 0 bases at J, with 11 bases between the two ends. The CDR3 length is 14 residues. The V gene's germline CDR1 is MNHEY and CDR2 SMNVEV (reference sequence). The CDR3 DNA follows: TGTGCCAGCAGTGAAACAGGGACCTCCTACGAGCAGTACTTC. It codes for CASSETGTSYEQYF.

This clone was seen more than once but under ten times. The chain has TRBV29-1 and TRBJ2-3, with 9 bases matching TRBD1. The ends lost 4 bases at V and 3 bases at J; junction bases unmatched: 5. Germline CDR1 reads SQVTM; CDR2 reads ANQGSEA. The CDR3 loop spans 14 amino acids. The CDR3 region has the DNA TGCAGCGTTGCCGGGACAGGGTCGACAGATACGCAGTATTTT. Translated, it gives CSVAGTGSTDTQYF.

This chain joins TRBV29-1 and TRBJ2-7; maybe TRBD2 (5 bases). CDR1 is SQVTM and CDR2 is ANQGSEA in the germline V gene. Trimming left V 7 bases short and J 1 base short, with 23 bases between. The CDR3 length is 16 residues. The CDR3 DNA is TGCAGCGCCCGCCCCATGCGAGGGCACATGTCCTACGAGCAGTACTTC. Its translation is CSARPMRGHMSYEQYF.

The V and J genes are TRBV19 and TRBJ2-6, with 7 bases lining up with TRBD1. J lost 6 bases, V lost 2 bases, and 1 base had no gene match. Germline V gene lookup returns CDR1 LNHDA and CDR2 SQIVND (reference sequence). CDR3 length: 14 residues. The CDR3 DNA sequence: TGTGCCAGTAGTATAACAGGGGAGGCCAACGTCCTGACTTTC. Protein sequence: CASSITGEANVLTF.

The rearrangement links TRBV5-1 to TRBJ1-1; D not resolved. Germline V gives CDR1 SGHRS, CDR2 YFSETQ. CDR3 size: 12 residues. V was clipped by 2 bases and J by 2 bases, with 4 bases between them. This CDR3 reads CASSFSNTEAFF. The CDR3 bases are TGCGCCAGCAGCTTCTCAAACACTGAAGCTTTCTTT.

The chain combines TRBV4-1 with TRBJ1-1; D might be TRBD1 (5 bases). V was pared by 0 bases and J by 2 bases, with 16 bases between. Per germline, CDR1 MGHRA and CDR2 YSYEKL. The CDR3 extends over 17 amino acids. The CDR3, as DNA: TGCGCCAGCAGCCAAGAATTTAGCCCAGGGAAAAACACTGAAGCTTTCTTT. It encodes CASSQEFSPGKNTEAFF.

This chain uses TRBV5-1 with TRBJ1-1; D call uncertain. The CDR3 covers 14 residues. Germline V gene data show CDR1 as SGHRS and CDR2 as YFSETQ. The ends were cut back, 4 bases at V and 7 bases at J, with 17 bases in the middle. The CDR3 here is CASSRKADGGEAFF. The CDR3 DNA reads as TGCGCCAGCAGCCGCAAGGCAGACGGAGGTGAAGCTTTCTTT.

As to this clone: Compared with germline, one end of the junction differs, possibly owing to a read error. The same CDR3 also results from other DNA sequences found in this sample. V and J are TRBV30 and TRBJ1-2; D unclear. Germline CDR1 and CDR2: GTSNPN and SVGIG (reference sequence). The CDR3 has 14 amino acids. In DNA form, the CDR3 reads TGCGCCTGGAGTGATTCCGGGGATTTAGATGGCTACACCTTC. Translating it yields CAWSDSGDLDGYTF.

The chain joins TRBV2 to TRBJ2-5; D gene uncertain. Germline V CDR1 and CDR2: SNHLY, FYNNEI. The ends were cut back, 0 bases at V and 2 bases at J, with 10 bases in the middle. CDR3 length: 15 amino acids. CDR3 nucleotide sequence: TGTGCCAGCAGTGAAGCGCTGGATGGTCAAGAGACCCAGTACTTC. Translation gives CASSEALDGQETQYF.

This clone has a single count. The rearrangement links TRBV5-1 to TRBJ1-6, with TRBD1 identical over 7 bases. V shed 6 bases and J 0 bases; nucleotides not matched to a gene: 6. Looked up from germline, CDR1 is SGHRS and CDR2 is YFSETQ. The CDR3 length is 16 residues. CDR3 protein: CASTSDRSSYNSPLHF. Written as DNA, the CDR3 is TGCGCCAGCACCTCGGACAGGAGCTCCTATAATTCACCCCTCCACTTT. The full variable domain, with the rest looked up from reference TRBV5-1 and TRBJ1-6, is KAGVTQTPRYLIKTRGQQVTLSCSPISGHRSVSWYQQTPGQGLQFLFEYFSETQRNKGNFPGRFSGRQFSNSRSEMNVSTLELGDSALYLCASTSDRSSYNSPLHFGNGTRLTVT.

The rearrangement joins TRBV4-3 to TRBJ2-1; D gene uncertain. V lost 1 base and J 10 bases, leaving 11 bases between the germline ends. CDR3 length: 13 residues. The V gene's germline CDR1 is LGHNA and CDR2 YSLEER. The CDR3 DNA is TGCGCCAGCAGCCAAGTTGGCAGCGAGGAGCAGTTCTTC. Translating gives CASSQVGSEEQFF.

This clone has only one observation. The chain links TRBV25-1 to TRBJ1-1; a possible D gene is TRBD1 (5 bases). Germline V gene sequence: CDR1 MGHDK, CDR2 SYGVNS. V was trimmed by 7 bases and J by 8 bases, leaving 14 bases between them. The CDR3 runs to 12 residues. CDR3 sequence reads: CASMRGDGEAFF. The CDR3, as DNA: TGTGCCAGCATGAGAGGGGACGGCGAAGCTTTCTTT.

The chain combines TRBV19 with TRBJ2-7; D perhaps matches TRBD1 (6 bases). The CDR3 spans 15 residues. The V gene lost 5 bases and the J gene lost 1 base, with 15 bases spanning the gap. Germline-derived CDR1 and CDR2 are LNHDA and SQIVND (reference sequence). CDR3 DNA sequence: TGTGCCAGTAGTGCCTTTGAACAGGGATCCTACGAGCAGTACTTC. Its protein is CASSAFEQGSYEQYF.

A word on this clone: The same CDR3 arises from other DNA sequences in this sample as well. The rearrangement joins TRBV5-1 to TRBJ1-5; no reliable D call. V was trimmed by 5 bases and J by 0 bases, leaving 6 bases between them. The CDR3 loop spans 13 amino acids. Germline-derived CDR1 and CDR2 are SGHRS and YFSETQ. CDR3 region: CASSRDSNQPQHF. As DNA, the CDR3 is TGCGCCAGCAGTCGGGATAGCAATCAGCCCCAGCATTTT. The full variable domain, rest sourced from reference TRBV5-1 and TRBJ1-5, is KAGVTQTPRYLIKTRGQQVTLSCSPISGHRSVSWYQQTPGQGLQFLFEYFSETQRNKGNFPGRFSGRQFSNSRSEMNVSTLELGDSALYLCASSRDSNQPQHFGDGTRLSIL.

J is TRBJ2-3 and V is TRBV7-2; D remains unclear. V lost 2 bases to trimming and J lost 6 bases, with 6 bases between them. The germline V gene has CDR1 SGHTA and CDR2 FQGNSA. The CDR3 contains 12 residues. CDR3 loop: CASSLSVDTQYF. For the CDR3, the DNA is TGTGCCAGCAGCTTAAGTGTGGATACGCAGTATTTT.

This clone turned up a few times. The chain is built from TRBV7-9 and TRBJ2-5, with D perhaps matching TRBD1 (6 bases). The germline V gene has CDR1 SEHNR and CDR2 FQNEAQ (reference sequence). The CDR3 has 12 amino acids. CDR3 DNA: TGTGAGACCCGGACAGAGCAAGAGACCCAGTACTTC. This codes for CETRTEQETQYF.

The chain carries TRBV6-5 and TRBJ2-5; either TRBD1 or TRBD2 may supply D (5 bases each). The germline gives CDR1 MNHEY, CDR2 SVGAGI. The CDR3 length is 15 residues. V was trimmed by 6 bases and J by 1 base, leaving 15 bases between them. The CDR3 nucleotides read TGTGCCAGCAGCCTTACGGGGACCAGCCAAGAGACCCAGTACTTC. It specifies CASSLTGTSQETQYF.